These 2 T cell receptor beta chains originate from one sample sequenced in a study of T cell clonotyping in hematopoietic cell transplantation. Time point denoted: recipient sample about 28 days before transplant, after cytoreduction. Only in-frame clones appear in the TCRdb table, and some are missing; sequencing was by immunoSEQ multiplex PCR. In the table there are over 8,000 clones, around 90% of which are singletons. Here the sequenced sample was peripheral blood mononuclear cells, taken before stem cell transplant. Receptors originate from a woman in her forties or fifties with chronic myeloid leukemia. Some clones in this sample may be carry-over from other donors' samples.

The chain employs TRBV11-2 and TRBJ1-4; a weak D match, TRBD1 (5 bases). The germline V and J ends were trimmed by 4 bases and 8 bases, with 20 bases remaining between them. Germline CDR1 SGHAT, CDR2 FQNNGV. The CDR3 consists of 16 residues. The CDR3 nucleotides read TGTGCCAGCAGCTCGGCGGGGGGGGGAGAACGGGAAAAACTGTTTTTT. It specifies CASSSAGGGEREKLFF.

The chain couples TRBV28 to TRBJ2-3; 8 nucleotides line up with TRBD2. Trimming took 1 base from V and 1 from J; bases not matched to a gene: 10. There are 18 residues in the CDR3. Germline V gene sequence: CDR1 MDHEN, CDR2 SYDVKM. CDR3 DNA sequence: TGTGCCAGCAGTTTATCCCTAATTCTGACTAGCGGCACAGATACGCAGTATTTT. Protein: CASSLSLILTSGTDTQYF.